This T cell receptor (beta chain) is drawn from a study of control samples from healthy donors and cancer patients. The germline V gene has CDR1 MDHEN and CDR2 SYDVKM. V was pared by 4 bases and J by 2 bases, with 12 bases between. The CDR3 has 15 residues. Method: immunoSEQ multiplex PCR; TCRdb's copy keeps in-frame clones and lacks some. In the table there are about 250,000 clones, roughly 80% of which are singletons. This clone has a single count. This chain connects TRBV28 to TRBJ2-1; D possibly corresponds to TRBD1 (6 bases). This receptor was taken from a woman aged 60-70 years with lung cancer. Sequenced: PBMCs. The CDR3 reads CASSSLRGPYNEQFF. CDR3 DNA sequence: TGTGCCAGCAGTTCTCTCAGGGGACCCTACAATGAGCAGTTCTTC.